Presented here are 10 T cell receptor beta chains from one specimen sequenced in a study of blood T cell repertoires in COVID-19. Sequencing was performed with immunoSEQ multiplex PCR; in TCRdb, only in-frame clones are kept and a portion is missing. This repertoire shows 65,000 to 95,000 clones, over 70% found once; its top ten account for 9.5% to 15%. Sequences were obtained from peripheral blood. Every receptor here comes from a woman aged 40-49 years with active or convalescent COVID-19.

The rearrangement links TRBV11-3 to TRBJ1-2, with D perhaps TRBD1 (6 bases). The CDR3 length is 16 residues. V was clipped by 3 bases and J by 8 bases, with 22 bases between them. Germline V gene data show CDR1 as SGHNT and CDR2 as YENEEA. For the CDR3, the DNA is TGTGCCAGCAGCTTGGACAACCAGGGCAGGGGTCCGGGCTACACCTTC. Protein product: CASSLDNQGRGPGYTF.

V usage is TRBV3-1 (or the pseudogene TRBV3-2) and J usage is TRBJ1-1, with unresolved D. Trimming removed 2 bases at V and 3 bases at J, with 7 bases between. The CDR3 has 13 amino acids. The germline V gene has CDR1 LGHDT and CDR2 YNNKEL (reference sequence). CDR3 nucleotides: TGTGCCAGCAGCCAACTGAGGGACACTGAAGCTTTCTTT. Translation: CASSQLRDTEAFF.

The rearrangement links TRBV27 to TRBJ1-6, with D perhaps matching TRBD1 (5 bases). Germline loops: CDR1 MNHEY, CDR2 SMNVEV (reference sequence). Trimming took 0 bases from V and 7 from J, leaving 13 bases between them. The CDR3 runs to 16 residues. The CDR3 coding sequence is TGTGCCAGCAGTTTATCGTACGGGACTATCAATTCACCCCTCCACTTT. Its protein product is CASSLSYGTINSPLHF.

This rearrangement joins TRBV28 to TRBJ2-3, with a possible D match to TRBD2 (6 bases). The CDR3 runs to 15 residues. Trimming removed 6 bases from V and 1 base from J, with 14 bases in between. Germline V gives CDR1 MDHEN, CDR2 SYDVKM. CDR3 nucleotides: TGTGCCAGCAGGCTCCAGACTAGTCGCACAGATACGCAGTATTTT. It encodes CASRLQTSRTDTQYF.

This clone was detected once. V and J are TRBV19 and TRBJ1-5; no firm D call. This CDR3 is built from 12 residues. Germline V gene data show CDR1 as LNHDA and CDR2 as SQIVND (reference sequence). V was cut by 5 bases and J by 5 bases, with 7 bases left in between. CDR3 sequence: CASSRGYQPQHF. CDR3 DNA sequence: TGTGCCAGTAGTCGGGGTTATCAGCCCCAGCATTTT.

V gene TRBV30 combines with J gene TRBJ1-1; D unclear. Deletions cut 3 bases from V and 11 bases from J, with 13 bases between. The CDR3 length is 11 residues. Germline CDR1 GTSNPN, CDR2 SVGIG (reference sequence). CDR3 amino acids: CAWRRGSAAFF. The CDR3 nucleotides are TGTGCCTGGAGGAGAGGGTCGGCGGCTTTCTTT.

The V call is TRBV5-1, the J call TRBJ2-3, with 9 bases aligning to TRBD1. Trimming removed 0 bases from V and 15 bases from J; junction bases left unmatched: 8. This CDR3 region has 13 residues. The germline CDR1 and CDR2 sequences are SGHRS and YFSETQ. The DNA for the CDR3 is TGCGCCAGCAGCTTGGGGACAGGGGAGGTTGGCTATTTT. Its protein is CASSLGTGEVGYF.

This clone was detected a few times. The chain is built from TRBV11-3 and TRBJ2-3; D perhaps matches TRBD2 (6 bases). This CDR3 comprises 16 residues. The germline CDR1 and CDR2 sequences are SGHNT and YENEEA. Trimming took 1 base from V and 2 from J, leaving 13 bases between them. The DNA for the CDR3 is TGTGCCAGCAGCTTAGGGGGTCTAGCGCTCACAGATACGCAGTATTTT. Translation: CASSLGGLALTDTQYF.

The V gene is TRBV11-2, the J gene TRBJ1-3; TRBD1 matches 7 bases. V lost 1 base and J lost 0; bases outside the gene matches: 6. Germline loops: CDR1 SGHAT, CDR2 FQNNGV. This CDR3 has 17 residues. Written as DNA, the CDR3 is TGTGCCAGCAGCTTAGGTTGGGACAGCCTCTCTGGAAACACCATATATTTT. It yields the protein CASSLGWDSLSGNTIYF.

The chain recombines TRBV3-1 (or the pseudogene TRBV3-2) with TRBJ2-7; possibly TRBD2 for D (5 bases). CDR1 and CDR2 from the germline V gene are LGHDT and YNNKEL (reference sequence). The CDR3 length is 14 residues. The V gene lost 4 bases and the J gene lost 2 bases, with 12 bases spanning the gap. The CDR3 region is CASSLTRGPYEQYF. CDR3 DNA: TGTGCCAGCAGCCTGACCCGGGGTCCCTACGAGCAGTACTTC.